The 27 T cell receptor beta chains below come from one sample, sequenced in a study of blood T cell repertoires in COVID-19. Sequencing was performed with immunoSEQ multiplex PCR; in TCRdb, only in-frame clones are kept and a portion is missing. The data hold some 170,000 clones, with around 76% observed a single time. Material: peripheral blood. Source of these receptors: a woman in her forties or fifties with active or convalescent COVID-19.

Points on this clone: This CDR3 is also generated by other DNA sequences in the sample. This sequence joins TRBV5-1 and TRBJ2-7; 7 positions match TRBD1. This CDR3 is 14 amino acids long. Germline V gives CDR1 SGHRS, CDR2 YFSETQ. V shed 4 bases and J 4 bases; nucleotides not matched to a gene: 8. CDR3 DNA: TGCGCCAGCAGCCTCCGGGACAGTCTTTACGAGCAGTACTTC. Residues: CASSLRDSLYEQYF.

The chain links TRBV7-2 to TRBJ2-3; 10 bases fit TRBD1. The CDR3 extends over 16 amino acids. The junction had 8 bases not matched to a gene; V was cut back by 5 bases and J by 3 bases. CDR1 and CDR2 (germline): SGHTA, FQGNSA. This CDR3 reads CASSTRDRGGTDTQYF. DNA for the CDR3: TGTGCCAGCAGCACGCGGGACAGGGGCGGGACAGATACGCAGTATTTT.

The CDR3 DNA reads TGTGCCAGCACCACAGGGCCAGGAAGCTATGGCTACACCTTC. This codes for CASTTGPGSYGYTF. The rearrangement uses TRBV2 and TRBJ1-2, with D possibly TRBD1 on 6 matching bases. Germline CDR1 reads SNHLY; CDR2 reads FYNNEI. The ends were cut back, 7 bases at V and 4 bases at J, with 16 bases in the middle. CDR3 length: 14 amino acids.

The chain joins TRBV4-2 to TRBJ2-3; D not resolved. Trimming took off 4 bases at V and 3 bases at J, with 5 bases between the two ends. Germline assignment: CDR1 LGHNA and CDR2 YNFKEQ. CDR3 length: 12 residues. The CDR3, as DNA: TGTGCCAGCAGCCGGGCGACAGATACGCAGTATTTT. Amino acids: CASSRATDTQYF.

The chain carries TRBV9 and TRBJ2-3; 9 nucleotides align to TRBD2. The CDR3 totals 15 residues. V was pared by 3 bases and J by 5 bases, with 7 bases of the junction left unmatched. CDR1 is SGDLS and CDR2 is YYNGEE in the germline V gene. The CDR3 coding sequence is TGTGCCAGCAGCGCGGGGGGTAGCGGGAGAGATACGCAGTATTTT. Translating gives CASSAGGSGRDTQYF.

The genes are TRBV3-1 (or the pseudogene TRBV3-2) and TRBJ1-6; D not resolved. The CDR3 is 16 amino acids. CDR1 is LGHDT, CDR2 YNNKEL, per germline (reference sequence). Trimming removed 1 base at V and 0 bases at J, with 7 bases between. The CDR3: CASSQGASSYNSPLHF. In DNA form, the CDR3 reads TGTGCCAGCAGCCAAGGGGCCAGCTCCTATAATTCACCCCTCCACTTT.

CDR3 in DNA: TGTGCCAGCAGTTCCCCGACAGGGTTGGGAGGAAAACTGTTTTTT. Amino acid sequence: CASSSPTGLGGKLFF. The V and J genes are TRBV28 and TRBJ1-4, with 7 bases aligning to TRBD1. The CDR3 is 15 residues long. Germline V gives CDR1 MDHEN, CDR2 SYDVKM. Trimming at V came to 4 bases and at J to 10 bases, leaving 12 bases not matched to a gene.

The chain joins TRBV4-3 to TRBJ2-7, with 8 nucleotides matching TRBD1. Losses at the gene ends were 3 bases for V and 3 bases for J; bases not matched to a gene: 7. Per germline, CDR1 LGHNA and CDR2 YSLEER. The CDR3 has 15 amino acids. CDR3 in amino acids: CASSHERTGYYEQYF. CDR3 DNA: TGCGCCAGCAGCCATGAAAGGACAGGGTACTACGAGCAGTACTTC.

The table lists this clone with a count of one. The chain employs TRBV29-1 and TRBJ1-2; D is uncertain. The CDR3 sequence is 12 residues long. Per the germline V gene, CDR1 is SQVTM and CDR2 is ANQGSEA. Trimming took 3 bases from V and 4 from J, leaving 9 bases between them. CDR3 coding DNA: TGCAGCGTTGAGGAGGGATCCTATGGCTACACCTTC. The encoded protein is CSVEEGSYGYTF.

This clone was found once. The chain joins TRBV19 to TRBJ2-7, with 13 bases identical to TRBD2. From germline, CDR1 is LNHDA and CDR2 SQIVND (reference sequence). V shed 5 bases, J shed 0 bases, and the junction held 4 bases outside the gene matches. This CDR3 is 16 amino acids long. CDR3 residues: CASSGTSGALSYEQYF. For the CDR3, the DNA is TGTGCCAGTAGTGGGACTAGCGGGGCCCTCTCCTACGAGCAGTACTTC.

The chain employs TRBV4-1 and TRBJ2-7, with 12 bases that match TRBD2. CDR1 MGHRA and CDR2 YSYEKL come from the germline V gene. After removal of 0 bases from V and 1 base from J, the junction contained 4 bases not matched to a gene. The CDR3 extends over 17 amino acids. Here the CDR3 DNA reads TGCGCCAGCAGCCAAGATACTAGCGGGAGGTATTCCTACGAGCAGTACTTC. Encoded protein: CASSQDTSGRYSYEQYF.

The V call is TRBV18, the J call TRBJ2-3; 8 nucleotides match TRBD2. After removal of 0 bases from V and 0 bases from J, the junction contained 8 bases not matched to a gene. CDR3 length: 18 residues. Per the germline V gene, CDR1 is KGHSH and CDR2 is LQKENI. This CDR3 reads CASSPPGLGPSSTDTQYF. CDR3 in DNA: TGTGCCAGCTCACCACCGGGACTAGGGCCATCTAGCACAGATACGCAGTATTTT.

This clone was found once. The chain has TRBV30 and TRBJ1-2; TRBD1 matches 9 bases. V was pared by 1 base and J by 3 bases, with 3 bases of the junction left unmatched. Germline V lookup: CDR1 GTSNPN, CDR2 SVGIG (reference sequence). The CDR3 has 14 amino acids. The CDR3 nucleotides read TGTGCCTGGAGTGGTTGGACAGGGGACTATGGCTACACCTTC. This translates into CAWSGWTGDYGYTF.

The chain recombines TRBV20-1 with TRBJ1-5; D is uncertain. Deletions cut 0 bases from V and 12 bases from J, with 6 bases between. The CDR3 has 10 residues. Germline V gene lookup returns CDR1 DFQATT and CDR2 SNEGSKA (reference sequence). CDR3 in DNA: TGCAGTGCTAGAGATTCGGTCCAGCATTTT. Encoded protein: CSARDSVQHF.

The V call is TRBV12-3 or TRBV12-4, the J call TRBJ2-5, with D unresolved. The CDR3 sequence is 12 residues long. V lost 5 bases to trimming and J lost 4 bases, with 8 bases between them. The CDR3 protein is CASSVRPETQYF. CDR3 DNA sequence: TGTGCCAGCAGTGTCAGGCCAGAGACCCAGTACTTC.

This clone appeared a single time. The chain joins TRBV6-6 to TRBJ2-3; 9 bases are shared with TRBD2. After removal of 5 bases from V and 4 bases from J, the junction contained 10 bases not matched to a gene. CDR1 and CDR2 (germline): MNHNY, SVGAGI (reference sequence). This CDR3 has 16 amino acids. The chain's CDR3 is CASSPLAGGPPDTQYF. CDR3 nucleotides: TGTGCCAGCAGTCCCCTGGCGGGAGGGCCCCCAGATACGCAGTATTTT.

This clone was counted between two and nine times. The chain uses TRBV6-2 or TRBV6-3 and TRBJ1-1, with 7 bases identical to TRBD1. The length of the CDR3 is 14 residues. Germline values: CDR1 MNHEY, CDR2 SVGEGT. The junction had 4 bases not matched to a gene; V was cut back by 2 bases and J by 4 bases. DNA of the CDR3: TGTGCCAGCAGTTACAGGGGGCGACGCACTGAAGCTTTCTTT. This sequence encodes CASSYRGRRTEAFF.

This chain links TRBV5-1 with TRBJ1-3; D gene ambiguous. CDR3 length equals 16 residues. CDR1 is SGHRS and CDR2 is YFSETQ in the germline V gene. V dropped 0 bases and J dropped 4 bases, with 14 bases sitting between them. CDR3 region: CASSLAGVLRGNTIYF. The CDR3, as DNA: TGCGCCAGCAGCTTGGCTGGAGTGTTGAGGGGAAACACCATATATTTT.

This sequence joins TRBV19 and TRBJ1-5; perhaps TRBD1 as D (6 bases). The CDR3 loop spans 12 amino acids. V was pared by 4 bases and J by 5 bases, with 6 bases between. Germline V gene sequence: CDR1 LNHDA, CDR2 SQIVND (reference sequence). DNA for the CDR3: TGTGCCAGTAGTAGGACAGATCAGCCCCAGCATTTT. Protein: CASSRTDQPQHF.

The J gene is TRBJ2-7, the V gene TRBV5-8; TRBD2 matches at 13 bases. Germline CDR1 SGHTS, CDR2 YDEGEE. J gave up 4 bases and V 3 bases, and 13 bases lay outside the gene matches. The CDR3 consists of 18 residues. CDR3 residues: CASSSITGLAGVTYEQYF. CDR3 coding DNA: TGTGCCAGCAGCTCCATCACCGGACTAGCGGGAGTAACTTACGAGCAGTACTTC.

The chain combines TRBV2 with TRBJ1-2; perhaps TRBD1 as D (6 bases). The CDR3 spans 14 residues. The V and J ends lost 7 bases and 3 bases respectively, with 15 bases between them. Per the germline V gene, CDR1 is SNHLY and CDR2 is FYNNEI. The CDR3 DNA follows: TGTGCCAGCAAAGAGACAGGCGCGGACTATGGCTACACCTTC. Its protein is CASKETGADYGYTF.

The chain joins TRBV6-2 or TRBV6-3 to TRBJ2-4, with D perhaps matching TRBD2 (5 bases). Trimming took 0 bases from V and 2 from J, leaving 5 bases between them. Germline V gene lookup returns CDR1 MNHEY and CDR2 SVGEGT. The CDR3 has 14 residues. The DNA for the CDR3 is TGTGCCAGCAGTTACTCCGGGACCAAAAACATTCAGTACTTC. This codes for CASSYSGTKNIQYF.

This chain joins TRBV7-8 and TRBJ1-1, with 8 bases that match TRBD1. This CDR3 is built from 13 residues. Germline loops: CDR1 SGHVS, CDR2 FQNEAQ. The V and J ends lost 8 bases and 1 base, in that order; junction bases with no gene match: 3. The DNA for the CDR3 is TGTGCCAGCTCCCAGGGGGCGAACACTGAAGCTTTCTTT. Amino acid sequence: CASSQGANTEAFF.

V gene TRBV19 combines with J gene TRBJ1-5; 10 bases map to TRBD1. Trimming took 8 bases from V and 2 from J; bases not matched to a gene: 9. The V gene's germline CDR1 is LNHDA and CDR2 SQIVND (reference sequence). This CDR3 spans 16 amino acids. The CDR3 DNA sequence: TGTGCCAGTTCCCAGACAGGGGGCAGGGGCAATCAGCCCCAGCATTTT. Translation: CASSQTGGRGNQPQHF.

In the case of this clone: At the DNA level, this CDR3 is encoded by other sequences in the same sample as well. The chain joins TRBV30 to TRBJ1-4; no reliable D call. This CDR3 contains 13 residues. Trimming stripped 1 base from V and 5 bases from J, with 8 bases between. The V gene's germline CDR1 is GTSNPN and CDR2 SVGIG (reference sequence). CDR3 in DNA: TGTGCCTGGAGTGGGGGAGGAAATGAAAAACTGTTTTTT. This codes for CAWSGGGNEKLFF.

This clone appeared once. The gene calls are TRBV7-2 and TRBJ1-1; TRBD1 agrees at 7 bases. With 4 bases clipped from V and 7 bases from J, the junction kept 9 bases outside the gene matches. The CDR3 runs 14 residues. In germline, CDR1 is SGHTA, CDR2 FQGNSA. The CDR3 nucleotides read TGTGCCAGCAGCTATGACCATGGACAGGTTGAAGCTTTCTTT. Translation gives CASSYDHGQVEAFF.

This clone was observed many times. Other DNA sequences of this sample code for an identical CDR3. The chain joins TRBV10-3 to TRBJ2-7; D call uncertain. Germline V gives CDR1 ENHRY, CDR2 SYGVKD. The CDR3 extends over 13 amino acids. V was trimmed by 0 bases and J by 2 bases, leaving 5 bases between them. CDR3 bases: TGTGCCATCAGTGAGTCGGCGGCCTACGAGCAGTACTTC. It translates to CAISESAAYEQYF.